This TCR beta chain emerged from a study of T cells in women clearing cervical HPV infection. In the study overall: Cases were women with histologically confirmed HPV16-related CIN3 or worse, including 2 invasive cancers.

Regarding the study as a whole: Controls had more TRBV6-7 (about 0.15%) than cases (roughly 0.11%). CIN3+ cases had significantly higher TCR richness than controls; evenness did not differ.

Some clones are missing from TCRdb's copy, which holds only in-frame ones; the method was immunoSEQ multiplex PCR. The sample's table shows some 30,000 clones. Concerning this clone: The antigen is not known. Read sequence stops 3 residues before the CDR3 end, and the germline J gene provides the missing end.

This CDR3 has 12 amino acids. The V and J ends lost 5 bases and 9 bases respectively, with 11 bases between them. In germline, CDR1 is SGHTA, CDR2 FQGNSA. The genes are TRBV7-2 and TRBJ1-5, with D unclear. The receptor was derived from a woman aged 18 to 75 with a cervical HPV16 infection that either progressed to CIN3+ or cleared (not recorded which). The sequencing sample was made of blood buffy coat. Here the CDR3 reads CASSQIPGPQHF. The part of the CDR3 DNA that was read is TGTGCCAGCAGCCAGATTCCGGGGCCC.